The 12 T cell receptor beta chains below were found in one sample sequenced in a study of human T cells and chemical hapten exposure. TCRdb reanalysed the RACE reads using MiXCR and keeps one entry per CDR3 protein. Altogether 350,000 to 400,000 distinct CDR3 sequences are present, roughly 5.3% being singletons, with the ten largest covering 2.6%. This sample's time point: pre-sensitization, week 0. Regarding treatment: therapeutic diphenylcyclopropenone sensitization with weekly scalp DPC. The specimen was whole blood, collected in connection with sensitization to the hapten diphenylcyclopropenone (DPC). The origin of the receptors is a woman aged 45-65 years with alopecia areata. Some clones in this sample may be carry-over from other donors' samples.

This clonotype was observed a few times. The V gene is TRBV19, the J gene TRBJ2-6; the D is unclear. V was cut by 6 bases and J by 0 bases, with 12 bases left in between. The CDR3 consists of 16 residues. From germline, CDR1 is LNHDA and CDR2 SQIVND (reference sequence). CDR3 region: CASRSPSASGANVLTF. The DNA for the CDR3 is TGTGCCAGTAGATCTCCCTCCGCCTCTGGGGCCAACGTCCTGACTTTC.

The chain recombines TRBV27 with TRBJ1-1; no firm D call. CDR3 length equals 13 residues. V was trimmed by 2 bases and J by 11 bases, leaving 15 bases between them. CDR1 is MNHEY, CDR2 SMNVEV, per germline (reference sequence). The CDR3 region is CASSLGQAYRAFF. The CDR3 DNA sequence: TGTGCCAGCAGTTTAGGGCAGGCCTATAGGGCTTTCTTT.

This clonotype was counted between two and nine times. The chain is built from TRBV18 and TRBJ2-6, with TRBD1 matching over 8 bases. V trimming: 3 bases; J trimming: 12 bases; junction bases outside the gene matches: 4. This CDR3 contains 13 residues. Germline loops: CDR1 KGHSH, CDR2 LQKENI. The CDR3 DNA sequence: TGTGCCAGCTCACCGGACAGGGCCGGCGTCCTGACTTTC. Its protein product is CASSPDRAGVLTF.

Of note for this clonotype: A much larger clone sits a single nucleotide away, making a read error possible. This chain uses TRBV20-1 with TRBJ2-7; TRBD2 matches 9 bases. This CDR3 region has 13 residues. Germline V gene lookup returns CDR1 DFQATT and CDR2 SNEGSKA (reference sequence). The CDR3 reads CNAGTSSTYEQYF. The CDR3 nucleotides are TGCAATGCAGGGACTAGCTCTACCTACGAGCAGTACTTC.

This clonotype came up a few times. CDR3 sequence: CAISESLGQGNPEAFF. DNA for the CDR3: TGTGCCATCAGTGAGTCGCTGGGGCAGGGGAATCCTGAAGCTTTCTTT. The genes are TRBV10-3 and TRBJ1-1; possibly TRBD1 for D (6 bases). CDR1 ENHRY and CDR2 SYGVKD come from the germline V gene. Trimming stripped 0 bases from V and 6 bases from J, with 17 bases between. CDR3 length: 16 residues.

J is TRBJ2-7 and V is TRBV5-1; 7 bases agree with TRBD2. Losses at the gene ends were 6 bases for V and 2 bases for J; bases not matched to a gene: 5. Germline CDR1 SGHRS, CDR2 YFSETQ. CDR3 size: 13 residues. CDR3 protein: CASNAGTTYEQYF. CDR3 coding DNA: TGCGCCAGCAACGCCGGGACTACCTACGAGCAGTACTTC.

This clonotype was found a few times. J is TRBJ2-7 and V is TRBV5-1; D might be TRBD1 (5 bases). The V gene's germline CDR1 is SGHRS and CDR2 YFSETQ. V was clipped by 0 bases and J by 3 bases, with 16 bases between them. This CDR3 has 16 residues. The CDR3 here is CASSLVLGAHSYEQYF. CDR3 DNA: TGCGCCAGCAGCTTGGTTCTAGGGGCCCACAGCTACGAGCAGTACTTC.

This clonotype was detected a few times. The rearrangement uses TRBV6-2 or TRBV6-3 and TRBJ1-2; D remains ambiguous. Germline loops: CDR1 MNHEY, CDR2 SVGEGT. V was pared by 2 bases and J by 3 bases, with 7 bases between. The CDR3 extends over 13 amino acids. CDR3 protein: CASSYGQDYGYTF. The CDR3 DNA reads TGTGCCAGCAGTTACGGTCAGGACTATGGCTACACCTTC.

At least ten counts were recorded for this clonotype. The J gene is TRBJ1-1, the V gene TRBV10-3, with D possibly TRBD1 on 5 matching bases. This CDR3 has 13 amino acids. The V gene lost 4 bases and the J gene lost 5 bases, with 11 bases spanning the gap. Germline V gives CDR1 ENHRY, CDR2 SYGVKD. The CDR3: CAISGQGGTEAFF. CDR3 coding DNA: TGTGCCATCAGTGGGCAGGGCGGTACTGAAGCTTTCTTT.

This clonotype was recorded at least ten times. This CDR3 is CASSDEQSTQYF. The CDR3, as DNA: TGTGCCAGCAGCGACGAGCAATCAACGCAGTATTTT. The gene calls are TRBV13 and TRBJ2-3, with D unresolved. Germline V gene sequence: CDR1 PRHDT, CDR2 FYEKMQ (reference sequence). Trimming took 5 bases from V and 9 from J, leaving 12 bases between them. CDR3 length: 12 amino acids.

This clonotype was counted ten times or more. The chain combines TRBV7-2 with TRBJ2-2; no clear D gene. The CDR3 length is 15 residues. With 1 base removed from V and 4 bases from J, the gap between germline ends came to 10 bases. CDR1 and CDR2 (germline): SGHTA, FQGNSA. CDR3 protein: CASSLEGLFTGELFF. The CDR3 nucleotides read TGTGCCAGCAGCTTAGAGGGCCTGTTCACCGGGGAGCTGTTTTTT.

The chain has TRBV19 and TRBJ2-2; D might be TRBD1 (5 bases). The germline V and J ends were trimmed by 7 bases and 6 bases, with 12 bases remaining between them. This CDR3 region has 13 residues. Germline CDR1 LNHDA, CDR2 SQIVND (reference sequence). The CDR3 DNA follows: TGTGCCAGTACCTCGCAGGGCCCCGGGGAGCTGTTTTTT. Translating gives CASTSQGPGELFF. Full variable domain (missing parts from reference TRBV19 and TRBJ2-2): DGGITQSPKYLFRKEGQNVTLSCEQNLNHDAMYWYRQDPGQGLRLIYYSQIVNDFQKGDIAEGYSVSREKKESFPLTVTSAQKNPTAFYLCASTSQGPGELFFGEGSRLTVL.